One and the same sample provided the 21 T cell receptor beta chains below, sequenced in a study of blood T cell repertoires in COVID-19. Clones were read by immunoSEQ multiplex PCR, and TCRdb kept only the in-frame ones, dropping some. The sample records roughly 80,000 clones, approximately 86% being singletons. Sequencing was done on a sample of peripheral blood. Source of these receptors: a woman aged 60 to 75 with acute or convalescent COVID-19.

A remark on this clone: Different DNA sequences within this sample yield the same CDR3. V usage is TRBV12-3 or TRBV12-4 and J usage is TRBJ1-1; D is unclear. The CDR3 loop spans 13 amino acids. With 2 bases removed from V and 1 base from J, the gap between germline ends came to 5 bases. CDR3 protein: CASSLRENTEAFF. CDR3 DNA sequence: TGTGCCAGCAGTTTACGCGAGAACACTGAAGCTTTCTTT.

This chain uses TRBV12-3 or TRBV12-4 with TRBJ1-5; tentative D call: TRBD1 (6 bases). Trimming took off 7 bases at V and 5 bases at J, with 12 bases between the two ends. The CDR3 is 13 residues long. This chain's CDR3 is CASTPGVDQPQHF. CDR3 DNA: TGTGCCAGCACCCCAGGGGTTGATCAGCCCCAGCATTTT.

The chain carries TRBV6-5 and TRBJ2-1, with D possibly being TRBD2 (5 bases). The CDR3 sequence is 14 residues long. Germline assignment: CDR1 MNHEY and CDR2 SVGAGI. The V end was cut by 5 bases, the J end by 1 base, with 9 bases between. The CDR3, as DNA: TGTGCCAGCAGTCGAGCGGATTCCTACAATGAGCAGTTCTTC. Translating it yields CASSRADSYNEQFF.

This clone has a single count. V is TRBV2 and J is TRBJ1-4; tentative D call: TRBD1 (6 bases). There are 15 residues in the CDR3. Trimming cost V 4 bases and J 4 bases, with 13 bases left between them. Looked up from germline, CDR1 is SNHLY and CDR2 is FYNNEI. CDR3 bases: TGTGCCAGCAGTGCCCGAGGGGACATTAATGAAAAACTGTTTTTT. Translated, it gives CASSARGDINEKLFF.

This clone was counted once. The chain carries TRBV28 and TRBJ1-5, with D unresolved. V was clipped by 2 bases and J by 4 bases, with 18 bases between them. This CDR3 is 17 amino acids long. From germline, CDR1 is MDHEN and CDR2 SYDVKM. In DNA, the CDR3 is TGTGCCAGCAGTTTAACCCCACCCGGACTCAAAAATCAGCCCCAGCATTTT. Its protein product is CASSLTPPGLKNQPQHF.

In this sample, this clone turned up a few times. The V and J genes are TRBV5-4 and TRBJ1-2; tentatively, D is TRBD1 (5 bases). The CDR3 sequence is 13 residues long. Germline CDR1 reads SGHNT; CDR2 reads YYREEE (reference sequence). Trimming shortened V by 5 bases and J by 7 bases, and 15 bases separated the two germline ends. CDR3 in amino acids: CASSHQGSPGYTF. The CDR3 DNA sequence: TGTGCCAGCAGTCATCAGGGTTCCCCTGGCTACACCTTC.

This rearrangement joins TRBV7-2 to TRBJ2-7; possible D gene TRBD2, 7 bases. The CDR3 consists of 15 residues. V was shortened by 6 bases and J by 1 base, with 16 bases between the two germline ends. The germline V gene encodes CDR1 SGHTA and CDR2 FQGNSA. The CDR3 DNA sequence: TGTGCCAGCAGGAGGGGGGGGGCGCGGTCCTACGAGCAGTACTTC. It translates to CASRRGGARSYEQYF.

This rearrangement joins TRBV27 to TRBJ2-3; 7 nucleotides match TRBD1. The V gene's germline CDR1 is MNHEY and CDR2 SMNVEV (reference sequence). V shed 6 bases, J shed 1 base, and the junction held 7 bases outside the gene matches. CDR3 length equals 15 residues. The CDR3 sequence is CASRIQGYRTDTQYF. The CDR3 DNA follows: TGTGCCAGCAGAATACAGGGGTATCGCACAGATACGCAGTATTTT.

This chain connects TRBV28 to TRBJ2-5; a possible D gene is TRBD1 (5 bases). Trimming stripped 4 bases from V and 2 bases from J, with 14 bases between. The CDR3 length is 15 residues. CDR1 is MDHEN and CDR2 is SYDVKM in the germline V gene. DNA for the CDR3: TGTGCCAGCAGTTCCCCCCGACAGCCGCAAGAGACCCAGTACTTC. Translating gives CASSSPRQPQETQYF.

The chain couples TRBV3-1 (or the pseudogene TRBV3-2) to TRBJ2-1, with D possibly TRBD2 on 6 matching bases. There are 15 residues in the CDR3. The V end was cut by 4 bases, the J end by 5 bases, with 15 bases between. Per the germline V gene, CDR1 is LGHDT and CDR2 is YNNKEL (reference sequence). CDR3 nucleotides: TGTGCCAGCAGCCCCTGGCCCGCGGGGAACAATGAGCAGTTCTTC. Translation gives CASSPWPAGNNEQFF.

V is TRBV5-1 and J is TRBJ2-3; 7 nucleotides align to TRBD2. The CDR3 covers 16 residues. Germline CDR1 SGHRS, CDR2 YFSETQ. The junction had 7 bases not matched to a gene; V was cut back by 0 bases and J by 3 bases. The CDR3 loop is CASSLVSGEATDTQYF. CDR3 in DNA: TGCGCCAGCAGCTTGGTAAGCGGGGAGGCTACAGATACGCAGTATTTT.

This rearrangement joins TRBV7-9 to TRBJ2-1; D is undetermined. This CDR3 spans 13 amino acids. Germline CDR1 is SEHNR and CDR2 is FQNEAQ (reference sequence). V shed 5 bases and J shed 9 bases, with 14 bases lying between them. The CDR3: CASSPTAGGEQFF. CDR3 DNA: TGTGCCAGCAGCCCTACCGCCGGTGGTGAGCAGTTCTTC.

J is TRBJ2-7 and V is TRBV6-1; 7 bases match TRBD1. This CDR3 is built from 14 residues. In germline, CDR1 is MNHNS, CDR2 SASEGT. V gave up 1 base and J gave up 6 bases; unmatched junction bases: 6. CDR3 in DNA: TGTGCCAGCAGTGAAGGACAGGGCGTCATCGAGCAGTACTTC. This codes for CASSEGQGVIEQYF.

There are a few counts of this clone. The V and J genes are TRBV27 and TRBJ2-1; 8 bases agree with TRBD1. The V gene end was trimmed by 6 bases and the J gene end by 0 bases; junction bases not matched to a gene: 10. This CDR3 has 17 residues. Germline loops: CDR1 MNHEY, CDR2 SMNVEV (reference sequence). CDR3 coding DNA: TGTGCCAGCAGACTCACAGGGGGTGGTAGCTCCTACAATGAGCAGTTCTTC. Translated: CASRLTGGGSSYNEQFF.

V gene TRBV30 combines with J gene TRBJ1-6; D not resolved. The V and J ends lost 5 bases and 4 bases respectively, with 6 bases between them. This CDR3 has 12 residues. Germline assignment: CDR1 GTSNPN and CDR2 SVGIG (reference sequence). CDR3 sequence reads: CAWDGYNSPLHF. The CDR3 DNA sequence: TGTGCCTGGGACGGTTATAATTCACCCCTCCACTTT. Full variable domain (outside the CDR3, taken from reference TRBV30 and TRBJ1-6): SQTIHQWPATLVQPVGSPLSLECTVEGTSNPNLYWYRQAAGRGLQLLFYSVGIGQISSEVPQNLSASRPQDRQFILSSKKLLLSDSGFYLCAWDGYNSPLHFGNGTRLTVT.

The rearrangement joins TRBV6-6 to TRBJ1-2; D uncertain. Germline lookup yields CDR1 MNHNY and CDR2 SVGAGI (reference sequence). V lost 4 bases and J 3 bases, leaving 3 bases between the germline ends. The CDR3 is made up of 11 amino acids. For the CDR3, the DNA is TGTGCCAGCAGTTCCGACTATGGCTACACCTTC. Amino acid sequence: CASSSDYGYTF.

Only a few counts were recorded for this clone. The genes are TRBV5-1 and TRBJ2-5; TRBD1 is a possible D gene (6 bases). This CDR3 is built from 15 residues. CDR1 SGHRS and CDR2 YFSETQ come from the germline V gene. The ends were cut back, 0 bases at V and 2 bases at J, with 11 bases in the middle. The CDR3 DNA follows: TGCGCCAGCAGCTTGGATGGGGGCTCTCAAGAGACCCAGTACTTC. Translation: CASSLDGGSQETQYF.

Here the CDR3 DNA reads TGTGCCAGTAGTATACCGGGGACAAGTAATGCCCAGTACTTC. Translated: CASSIPGTSNAQYF. This sequence joins TRBV19 and TRBJ2-5; perhaps TRBD1 as D (6 bases). Germline CDR1 and CDR2: LNHDA and SQIVND (reference sequence). This CDR3 has 14 residues. V lost 2 bases, J lost 9 bases, and 16 bases lay in between. Filled out from reference TRBV19 and TRBJ2-5, the complete variable domain reads DGGITQSPKYLFRKEGQNVTLSCEQNLNHDAMYWYRQDPGQGLRLIYYSQIVNDFQKGDIAEGYSVSREKKESFPLTVTSAQKNPTAFYLCASSIPGTSNAQYFGPGTRLLVL.

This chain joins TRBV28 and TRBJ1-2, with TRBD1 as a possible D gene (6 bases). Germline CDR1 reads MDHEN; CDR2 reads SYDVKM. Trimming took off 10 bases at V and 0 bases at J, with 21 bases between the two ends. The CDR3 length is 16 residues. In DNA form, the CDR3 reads TGTGCCACCTTCTCGACCTGGGGGCCGTCTAACTATGGCTACACCTTC. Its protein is CATFSTWGPSNYGYTF.

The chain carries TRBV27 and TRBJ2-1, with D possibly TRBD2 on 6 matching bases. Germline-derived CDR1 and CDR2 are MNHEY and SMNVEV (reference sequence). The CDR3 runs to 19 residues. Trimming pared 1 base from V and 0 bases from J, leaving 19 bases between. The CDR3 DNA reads TGTGCCAGCAGTTTATTCACCAGCGGGTCGTTCCCCTCCTACAATGAGCAGTTCTTC. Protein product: CASSLFTSGSFPSYNEQFF.

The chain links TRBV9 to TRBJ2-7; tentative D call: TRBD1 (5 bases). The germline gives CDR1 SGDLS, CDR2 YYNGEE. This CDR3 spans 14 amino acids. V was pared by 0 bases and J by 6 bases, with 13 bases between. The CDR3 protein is CASSVGASGAEQYF. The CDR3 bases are TGTGCCAGCAGCGTAGGGGCCTCTGGGGCCGAGCAGTACTTC.